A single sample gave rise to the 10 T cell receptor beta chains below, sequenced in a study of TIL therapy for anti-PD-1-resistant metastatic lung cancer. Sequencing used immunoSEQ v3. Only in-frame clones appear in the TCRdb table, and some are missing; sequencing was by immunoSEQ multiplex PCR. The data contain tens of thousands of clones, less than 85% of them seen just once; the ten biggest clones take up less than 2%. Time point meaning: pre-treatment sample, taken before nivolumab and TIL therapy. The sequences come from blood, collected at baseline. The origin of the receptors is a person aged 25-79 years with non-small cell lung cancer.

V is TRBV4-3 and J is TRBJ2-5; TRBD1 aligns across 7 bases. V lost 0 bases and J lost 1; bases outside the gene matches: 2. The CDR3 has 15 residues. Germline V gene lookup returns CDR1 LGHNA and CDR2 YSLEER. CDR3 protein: CASSQDYRGQETQYF. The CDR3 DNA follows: TGCGCCAGCAGCCAAGACTACAGGGGCCAAGAGACCCAGTACTTC.

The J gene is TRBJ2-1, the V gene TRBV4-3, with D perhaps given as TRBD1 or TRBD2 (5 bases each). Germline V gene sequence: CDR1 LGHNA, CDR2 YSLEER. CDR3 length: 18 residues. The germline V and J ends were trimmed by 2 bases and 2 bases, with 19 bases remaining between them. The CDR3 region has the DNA TGCGCCAGCAGCCAAAAGGTACACTATGAGGGGACCTACAATGAGCAGTTCTTC. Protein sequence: CASSQKVHYEGTYNEQFF.

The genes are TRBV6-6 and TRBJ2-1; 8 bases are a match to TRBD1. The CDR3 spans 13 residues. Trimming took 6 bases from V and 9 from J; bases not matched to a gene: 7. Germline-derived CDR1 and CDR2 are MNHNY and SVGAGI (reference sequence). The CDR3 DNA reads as TGTGCCAGCAGCGACGGACAGGGAGGTGAGCAGTTCTTC. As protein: CASSDGQGGEQFF.

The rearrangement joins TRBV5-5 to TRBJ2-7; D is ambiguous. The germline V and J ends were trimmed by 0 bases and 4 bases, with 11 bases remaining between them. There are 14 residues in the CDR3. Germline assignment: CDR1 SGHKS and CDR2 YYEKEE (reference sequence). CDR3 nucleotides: TGTGCCAGCAGCTTGGCGCTTCAAGCGTACGAGCAGTACTTC. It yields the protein CASSLALQAYEQYF.

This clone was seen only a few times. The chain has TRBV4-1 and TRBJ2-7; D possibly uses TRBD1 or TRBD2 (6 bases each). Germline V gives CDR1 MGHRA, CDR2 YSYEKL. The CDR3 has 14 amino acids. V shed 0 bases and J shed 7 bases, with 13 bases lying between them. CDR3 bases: TGCGCCAGCAGCCAAGATTCAAGGGGGAGGGAGCAGTACTTC. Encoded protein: CASSQDSRGREQYF.

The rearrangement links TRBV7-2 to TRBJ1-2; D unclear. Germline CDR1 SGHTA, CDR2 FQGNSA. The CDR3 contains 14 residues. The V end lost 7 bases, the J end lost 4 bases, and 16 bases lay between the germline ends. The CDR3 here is CASIQQPPIYGYTF. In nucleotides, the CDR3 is TGTGCCAGCATACAACAGCCGCCAATCTATGGCTACACCTTC.

The CDR3 DNA follows: TGTGCCAGCAGTCTAACAGGGGTAATCTATGGCTACACCTTC. It codes for CASSLTGVIYGYTF. The chain employs TRBV2 and TRBJ1-2, with 7 bases identical to TRBD1. Germline CDR1 SNHLY, CDR2 FYNNEI. The CDR3 runs to 14 residues. V shed 5 bases and J 4 bases; nucleotides not matched to a gene: 7.

The CDR3 protein is CASSNTGGLEQFF. CDR3 DNA: TGTGCCAGCAGTAATACAGGGGGCTTGGAGCAGTTCTTC. The rearrangement uses TRBV6-1 and TRBJ2-1; TRBD1 matches at 9 bases. Germline trimming cut 5 bases from V and 10 bases from J; bases unmatched to any gene: 6. In germline, CDR1 is MNHNS, CDR2 SASEGT. The length of the CDR3 is 13 residues.

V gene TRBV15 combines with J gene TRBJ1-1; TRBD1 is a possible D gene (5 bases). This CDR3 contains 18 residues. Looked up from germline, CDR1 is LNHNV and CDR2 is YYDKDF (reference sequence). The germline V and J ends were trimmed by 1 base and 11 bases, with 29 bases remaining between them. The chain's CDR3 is CATSRARLQGADPKRAFF. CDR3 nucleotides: TGTGCCACCAGCAGAGCCCGCCTCCAGGGAGCGGACCCAAAAAGGGCTTTCTTT.

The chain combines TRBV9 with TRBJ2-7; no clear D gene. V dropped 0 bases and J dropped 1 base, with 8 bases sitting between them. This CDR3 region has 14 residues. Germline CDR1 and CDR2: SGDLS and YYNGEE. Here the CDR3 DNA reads TGTGCCAGCAGCGTAGAGCCAGCATCCTACGAGCAGTACTTC. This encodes CASSVEPASYEQYF.